This TCR beta chain was observed in a study of shared clonotypes between healthy human individuals. Whole-study context: Donors were a couple of women and a few men aged 18 to 49.

General study results and limits: The small donor group covered limited genetic and exposure diversity. Researchers found naive subsets generally carried larger estimated richness than memory subsets.

Turning to this clone: Its antigen is still unknown.

Per germline, CDR1 SQVTM and CDR2 ANQGSEA. The CDR3 runs to 14 residues. V shed 4 bases, J shed 3 bases, and the junction held 8 bases outside the gene matches. The method was immunoSEQ multiplex PCR; TCRdb's version includes in-frame clones alone and lacks a portion of them. The sample holds hundreds of thousands of clones; around 73% are singletons and the top ten take around 2%. This TCR came from a woman in her twenties or thirties in good health. The chain links TRBV29-1 to TRBJ1-1; 7 bases agree with TRBD1. Material for sequencing was memory CD4+ T cells sorted from blood. Subset reported: CD45RA-negative fraction. The CDR3 reads CSVAEDRLDTEAFF. CDR3 DNA sequence: TGCAGCGTTGCCGAGGACAGGTTAGACACTGAAGCTTTCTTT.